This is a list of T cell receptor beta chains from one sample in a study of blood T cell repertoires in COVID-19. Repertoires were generated with immunoSEQ multiplex PCR, while TCRdb's copy carries only in-frame clones and drops some. The profile shows around 380,000 clones, roughly 80% of them singletons. Sequencing was done on a sample of peripheral blood. Receptors originate from a human donor with acute or convalescent COVID-19. The donor label of this sample is uncertain. Each CDR3 is given with its conserved first and last residue. Each record gives: J gene, D gene, clone size, V gene, CDR3 DNA, CDR3 protein. A D gene is named only where the DNA matches it firmly. Only some rows state a clone size, as once, few, many or a class for expanded clones.

J: TRBJ2-1; D: TRBD2; size: once; V: TRBV5-4; DNA: TGTGCCAGCAGCTTGGGTAGCGGGAGCCCCTACAATGAGCAGTTCTTC; CDR3: CASSLGSGSPYNEQFF
J: TRBJ2-3; D: TRBD2; size: -; V: TRBV10-1; DNA: TGCGCCAGCAGTAGGAATAGCGGGACTAGCACAGATACGCAGTATTTT; CDR3: CASSRNSGTSTDTQYF
J: TRBJ1-3; D: -; size: few; V: TRBV7-2; DNA: TGTGCCAGCAGCCCGAGTTGGAGCTCTGGAAACACCATATATTTT; CDR3: CASSPSWSSGNTIYF
J: TRBJ2-4; D: -; size: -; V: TRBV6-5; DNA: TGTGCCAGCAGTTCCCCGGGGGTAGCCAAAAACATTCAGTACTTC; CDR3: CASSSPGVAKNIQYF
J: TRBJ2-5; D: TRBD2; size: -; V: TRBV28; DNA: TGTGCCAGCGGGAGGGGCGGGACCCAGTACTTC; CDR3: CASGRGGTQYF
J: TRBJ2-1; D: -; size: -; V: TRBV18; DNA: TGTGCCAGCTCACCGCAGGCTATGTCCTACAATGAGCAGTTCTTC; CDR3: CASSPQAMSYNEQFF
J: TRBJ2-5; D: TRBD1; size: -; V: TRBV4-1; DNA: TGCGCCAGCAGCCGCAAATTGGGACAGGGGGAAGAGACCCAGTACTTC; CDR3: CASSRKLGQGEETQYF
J: TRBJ1-2; D: -; size: few; V: TRBV5-5; DNA: TGTGCCAGCAGCCCGGACATGGGAGGCGATGGCTACACCTTC; CDR3: CASSPDMGGDGYTF
J: TRBJ1-2; D: TRBD1; size: few; V: TRBV6-6; DNA: TGTGCCAGCAGTCCGACGGGACAGTCCTATGGCTACACCTTC; CDR3: CASSPTGQSYGYTF
J: TRBJ1-4; D: -; size: -; V: TRBV5-1; DNA: TGCGCCAGCAGCTTGCAGGCCGACCATTATAATGAAAAACTGTTTTTT; CDR3: CASSLQADHYNEKLFF
J: TRBJ2-2; D: -; size: -; V: TRBV5-1; DNA: TGCGCCAGCAGCTTGGCCGTATCAGGGGCTGGCACCGGGGAGCTGTTTTTT; CDR3: CASSLAVSGAGTGELFF
J: TRBJ2-1; D: -; size: -; V: TRBV28; DNA: TGTGCCAGCAGTTTCTCCTATTACTACCAGTTCTTC; CDR3: CASSFSYYYQFF
J: TRBJ1-6; D: -; size: -; V: TRBV10-3; DNA: TGTGCCATCAGTGTCTCAGGAACCAATTCACCCCTCCACTTT; CDR3: CAISVSGTNSPLHF
J: TRBJ1-1; D: -; size: -; V: TRBV14; DNA: TGTGCCAGCAGCCAAGATGTGCGCGCTGAAGCTTTCTTT; CDR3: CASSQDVRAEAFF
J: TRBJ1-1; D: -; size: -; V: TRBV18; DNA: TGTGCCAGCTCCATAAGGGGAGGCACTGAAGCTTTCTTT; CDR3: CASSIRGGTEAFF
J: TRBJ2-7; D: -; size: -; V: TRBV18; DNA: TGTGCCAGCTCACCTACACAAACATACGAGCAGTACTTC; CDR3: CASSPTQTYEQYF
J: TRBJ2-5; D: TRBD1; size: -; V: TRBV10-3; DNA: TGTGCCATCAGTGCACAGGGGGCGGAAGAGACCCAGTACTTC; CDR3: CAISAQGAEETQYF
J: TRBJ2-3; D: -; size: -; V: TRBV5-1; DNA: TGCGCCAGCAGACGTCAGGGATACACAGATACGCAGTATTTT; CDR3: CASRRQGYTDTQYF
J: TRBJ2-1; D: TRBD2; size: -; V: TRBV6-6; DNA: TGTGCCAGCAGACCAGGACTAGCGGGAGACAATGAGCAGTTCTTC; CDR3: CASRPGLAGDNEQFF
J: TRBJ1-5; D: TRBD1; size: -; V: TRBV6-6; DNA: TGTGCCAGCAGTGGGGCACAGGGGGTAAATCAGCCCCAGCATTTT; CDR3: CASSGAQGVNQPQHF